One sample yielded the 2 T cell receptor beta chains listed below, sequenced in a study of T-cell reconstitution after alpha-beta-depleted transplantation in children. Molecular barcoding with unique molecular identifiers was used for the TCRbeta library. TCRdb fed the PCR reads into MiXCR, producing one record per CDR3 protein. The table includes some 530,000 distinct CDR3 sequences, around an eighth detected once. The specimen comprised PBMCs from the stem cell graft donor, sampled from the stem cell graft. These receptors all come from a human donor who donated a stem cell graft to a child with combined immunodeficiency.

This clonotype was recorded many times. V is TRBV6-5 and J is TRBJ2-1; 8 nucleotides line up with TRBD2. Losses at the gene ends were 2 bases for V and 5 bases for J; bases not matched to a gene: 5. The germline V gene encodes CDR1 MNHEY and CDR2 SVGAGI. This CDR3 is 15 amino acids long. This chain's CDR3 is CASSYPSGRNNEQFF. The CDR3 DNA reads TGTGCCAGCAGTTACCCTAGCGGGCGTAACAATGAGCAGTTCTTC.

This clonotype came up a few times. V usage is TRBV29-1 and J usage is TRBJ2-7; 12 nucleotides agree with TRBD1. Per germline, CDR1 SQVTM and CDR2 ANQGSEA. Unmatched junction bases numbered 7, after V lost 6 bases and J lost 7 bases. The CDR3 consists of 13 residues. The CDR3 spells CSVVRDRGHEQYF. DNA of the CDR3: TGCAGCGTCGTACGGGACAGGGGGCATGAGCAGTACTTC.